This entry lists 20 T cell receptor beta chains sequenced from one sample in a study of regulatory T cells in long-lasting Graves disease. As for time point: newly diagnosed GD, antithyroid drugs for less than 3 months. Extracted PBMC RNA gave rise to the TCR library. Relying on iRepertoire HTBI primers and Arm-PCR of CDR3 regions, the team built TCR beta libraries. TCRdb reprocessed the multiplex PCR reads with MiXCR, giving one entry per CDR3 protein. The sample has 680,000 or so distinct CDR3 sequences; around 17% are singletons. This sample was shared with a second study, whose subject was T cells in Graves' hyperthyroidism and ophthalmopathy.

This sample comprised peripheral blood mononuclear cells (PBMCs), obtained at new diagnosis, from a patient treated with antithyroid drugs. The receptor set was obtained from a woman aged 25-40 years with Graves disease.

This clonotype was found a few times. This chain joins TRBV5-8 and TRBJ2-5; D may correspond to TRBD1 or TRBD2 (5 bases each). The CDR3 covers 14 residues. V was shortened by 1 base and J by 9 bases, with 16 bases between the two germline ends. CDR1 and CDR2 (germline): SGHTS, YDEGEE. The CDR3 here is CASSLRLGVEAQYF. The CDR3 bases are TGTGCCAGCAGCTTGAGGCTAGGGGTGGAGGCCCAGTACTTC.

This chain links TRBV28 with TRBJ2-1; 10 bases are a match to TRBD1. V was pared by 2 bases and J by 3 bases, with 7 bases of the junction left unmatched. The CDR3 loop spans 17 amino acids. The germline V gene encodes CDR1 MDHEN and CDR2 SYDVKM. CDR3 protein: CASSLLSGTGVYNEQFF. In nucleotides, the CDR3 is TGTGCCAGCAGTTTACTGTCCGGGACAGGGGTCTACAATGAGCAGTTCTTC.

The CDR3 DNA reads as TGTGCCAGCAGCCCTACCCTCGAGTCGGTCGGACTTACTGGAAACACCATATATTTT. This gives the protein CASSPTLESVGLTGNTIYF. The chain links TRBV7-9 to TRBJ1-3; D gene unclear. This CDR3 comprises 19 residues. V lost 5 bases and J lost 2, with 25 bases in between. CDR1 is SEHNR, CDR2 FQNEAQ, per germline (reference sequence).

This clonotype came up many times. This sequence joins TRBV12-3 or TRBV12-4 and TRBJ1-2; D is unclear. The CDR3 sequence is 13 residues long. The V and J ends lost 5 bases and 4 bases respectively, with 11 bases between them. CDR3 amino acids: CASSPTNGYGYTF. The CDR3, as DNA: TGTGCCAGCAGTCCGACCAACGGCTATGGCTACACCTTC.

This clonotype was recorded at least ten times. The chain carries TRBV3-1 and TRBJ2-3, with 7 bases matching TRBD2. CDR3 length: 13 residues. V shed 7 bases and J 8 bases; nucleotides not matched to a gene: 9. The germline gives CDR1 LGHDT, CDR2 YNNKEL (reference sequence). CDR3 nucleotides: TGTGCCAGCACCGCCGGGGGAGGGGTTACGCAGTATTTT. Translation: CASTAGGGVTQYF.

The V call is TRBV5-5, the J call TRBJ2-1, with 8 bases that match TRBD1. Unmatched junction bases numbered 7, after V lost 4 bases and J lost 1 base. The CDR3 has 16 amino acids. Germline loops: CDR1 SGHKS, CDR2 YYEKEE (reference sequence). In DNA, the CDR3 is TGTGCCAGCAGCCATACCGGGACAGGTTCCTACAATGAGCAGTTCTTC. It codes for CASSHTGTGSYNEQFF.

This chain links TRBV9 with TRBJ1-5, with D perhaps matching TRBD1 (6 bases). V lost 3 bases to trimming and J lost 4 bases, with 17 bases between them. The V gene's germline CDR1 is SGDLS and CDR2 YYNGEE. The CDR3 length is 16 residues. The DNA of the CDR3 is TGTGCCAGCAGCGCCGGGACAAGGGTACTAAATCAGCCCCAGCATTTT. It encodes CASSAGTRVLNQPQHF. The full variable domain, its missing parts supplied by reference TRBV9 and TRBJ1-5, is DSGVTQTPKHLITATGQRVTLRCSPRSGDLSVYWYQQSLDQGLQFLIQYYNGEERAKGNILERFSAQQFPDLHSELNLSSLELGDSALYFCASSAGTRVLNQPQHFGDGTRLSIL.

There are many counts of this clonotype. The chain links TRBV28 to TRBJ2-3; D unresolved. V gave up 4 bases and J gave up 4 bases, with 15 bases separating them. The CDR3 length is 15 residues. Germline-derived CDR1 and CDR2 are MDHEN and SYDVKM. The CDR3 nucleotides read TGTGCCAGCAGTTACCTTCAGTTCGAGGCAGATACGCAGTATTTT. Protein product: CASSYLQFEADTQYF.

This clonotype was counted at least ten times. This sequence joins TRBV20-1 and TRBJ2-7; 9 bases fit TRBD2. Trimming took 4 bases from V and 0 from J; bases not matched to a gene: 4. Germline values: CDR1 DFQATT, CDR2 SNEGSKA (reference sequence). The CDR3 length is 14 residues. The CDR3 is CSATRLAVSYEQYF. CDR3 nucleotide sequence: TGCAGTGCTACCCGACTAGCGGTCTCCTACGAGCAGTACTTC.

This clonotype occurred many times. J is TRBJ1-6 and V is TRBV30; the D gene is possibly TRBD1 (5 bases). Germline CDR1 reads GTSNPN; CDR2 reads SVGIG (reference sequence). V gave up 2 bases and J gave up 7 bases, with 12 bases separating them. The CDR3 sequence is 14 residues long. This CDR3 is CAWSRGRENSPLHF. The CDR3 nucleotides read TGTGCCTGGAGTAGGGGCAGGGAAAATTCACCCCTCCACTTT.

This clonotype was detected many times. The chain has TRBV10-3 and TRBJ1-2; no reliable D call. The CDR3 sequence is 12 residues long. The ends were cut back, 2 bases at V and 4 bases at J, with 5 bases in the middle. Germline-derived CDR1 and CDR2 are ENHRY and SYGVKD. This CDR3 reads CAISETVYGYTF. DNA for the CDR3: TGTGCCATCAGTGAGACAGTCTATGGCTACACCTTC.

The chain recombines TRBV3-1 with TRBJ2-3; 15 bases are a match to TRBD2. There are 18 residues in the CDR3. Germline V gives CDR1 LGHDT, CDR2 YNNKEL (reference sequence). Trimming removed 4 bases from V and 0 bases from J; junction bases left unmatched: 5. The CDR3 sequence is CASSRGLAGGSSTDTQYF. DNA of the CDR3: TGTGCCAGCAGCCGGGGACTAGCGGGAGGCTCTAGCACAGATACGCAGTATTTT.

The table lists this clonotype with many counts. The chain combines TRBV19 with TRBJ1-1; 7 nucleotides match TRBD1. The junction had 7 bases not matched to a gene; V was cut back by 6 bases and J by 6 bases. The germline CDR1 and CDR2 sequences are LNHDA and SQIVND (reference sequence). The length of the CDR3 is 13 residues. The CDR3 DNA reads TGTGCCAGTAGAGACAGGGTGGCGGCTGAAGCTTTCTTT. This codes for CASRDRVAAEAFF.

The chain is built from TRBV30 and TRBJ2-1; the match to TRBD1 covers 9 bases. Germline V gives CDR1 GTSNPN, CDR2 SVGIG (reference sequence). The CDR3 runs to 12 residues. With 2 bases clipped from V and 15 bases from J, the junction kept 8 bases outside the gene matches. CDR3 DNA: TGTGCCTGGAGTCAAGGGACAGGGTGGCTGTTCTTC. Residues: CAWSQGTGWLFF.

For this clonotype: One end of the junction varies from germline; a read error may be responsible. This sequence joins TRBV28 and TRBJ1-5; 8 bases are shared with TRBD1. CDR1 is MDHEN and CDR2 is SYDVKM in the germline V gene. CDR3 length: 14 residues. The CDR3 nucleotides are TGTGCCAGCAGTTACAGGGGGAGCAATCAGCCCCGGCATTTT. Its protein product is CASSYRGSNQPRHF.

This clonotype was seen ten or more times. The rearrangement links TRBV5-1 to TRBJ1-5; unclear D gene. Germline V gives CDR1 SGHRS, CDR2 YFSETQ. V was clipped by 0 bases and J by 6 bases, with 10 bases between them. This CDR3 has 14 residues. The CDR3 loop is CASSLDNLAQPQHF. Written as DNA, the CDR3 is TGCGCCAGCAGCTTGGACAATCTGGCTCAGCCCCAGCATTTT.

CDR3: CASSSVHRQPQHF. The CDR3 DNA sequence: TGTGCCAGCTCATCTGTGCATAGACAGCCCCAGCATTTT. This sequence joins TRBV28 and TRBJ1-5; D is uncertain. Per germline, CDR1 MDHEN and CDR2 SYDVKM. The CDR3 has 13 amino acids. V was cut by 8 bases and J by 7 bases, with 15 bases left in between.

This chain connects TRBV6-2 or TRBV6-3 to TRBJ1-1; D possibly corresponds to TRBD1 (5 bases). The CDR3 extends over 16 amino acids. Trimming pared 2 bases from V and 1 base from J, leaving 14 bases between. Germline loops: CDR1 MNHEY, CDR2 SVGEGT. The CDR3 coding sequence is TGTGCCAGCAGTTACAAGTGGGGGTTTGGGAACACTGAAGCTTTCTTT. This sequence encodes CASSYKWGFGNTEAFF.

This clonotype occurred many times. This rearrangement joins TRBV28 to TRBJ1-1, with a possible D match to TRBD1 (6 bases). Per the germline V gene, CDR1 is MDHEN and CDR2 is SYDVKM. Deletions cut 2 bases from V and 4 bases from J, with 8 bases between. This CDR3 has 13 amino acids. In DNA form, the CDR3 reads TGTGCCAGCAGTTTACTAGGGGGCACTGAAGCTTTCTTT. Translation gives CASSLLGGTEAFF.

The rearrangement links TRBV5-1 to TRBJ2-3, with unresolved D. CDR3 length equals 15 residues. The germline gives CDR1 SGHRS, CDR2 YFSETQ. The V end lost 3 bases, the J end lost 3 bases, and 14 bases lay between the germline ends. The CDR3 region is CASSSLATTTDTQYF. The CDR3 bases are TGCGCCAGCAGCTCCTTGGCCACCACGACAGATACGCAGTATTTT.